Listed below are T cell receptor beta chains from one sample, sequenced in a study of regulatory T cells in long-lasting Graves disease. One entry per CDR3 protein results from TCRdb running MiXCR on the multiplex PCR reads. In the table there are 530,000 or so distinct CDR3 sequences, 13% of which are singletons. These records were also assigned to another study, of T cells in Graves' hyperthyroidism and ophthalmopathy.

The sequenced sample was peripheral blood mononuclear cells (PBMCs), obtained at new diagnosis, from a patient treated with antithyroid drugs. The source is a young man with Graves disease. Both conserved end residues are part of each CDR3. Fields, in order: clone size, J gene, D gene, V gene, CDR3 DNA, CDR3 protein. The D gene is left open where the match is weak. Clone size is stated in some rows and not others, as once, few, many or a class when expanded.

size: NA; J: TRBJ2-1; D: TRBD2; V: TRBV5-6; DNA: TGTGCCAGCAGCCTAATAACTAGCGGGAAGTACAATGAGCAGTTCTTC; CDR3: CASSLITSGKYNEQFF
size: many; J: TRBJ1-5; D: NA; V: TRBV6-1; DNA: TGTGCCAGCAGTCCTTCAACCGGGACCCCCCAGCATTTT; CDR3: CASSPSTGTPQHF
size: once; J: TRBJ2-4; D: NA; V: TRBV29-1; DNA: TGCGGGGCGGGGACAGTAGCCAAAAACATTCAGTACTTC; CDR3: CGAGTVAKNIQYF
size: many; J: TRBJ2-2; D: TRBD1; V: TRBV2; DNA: TGTGCCAGCAGTCCCGGGACAGGGGATGGCGGGGAGCTGTTTTTT; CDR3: CASSPGTGDGGELFF
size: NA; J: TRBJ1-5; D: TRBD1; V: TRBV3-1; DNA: TGTGCCAGCAGCCAGGAGACAGGGAGGAGCAATCAGCCCCAGCATTTC; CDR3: CASSQETGRSNQPQHF
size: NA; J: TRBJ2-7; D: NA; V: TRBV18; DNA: TGTGCCAGCTCCCCTACGGAGCTAAGGAGCGAGCAGTACTTC; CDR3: CASSPTELRSEQYF
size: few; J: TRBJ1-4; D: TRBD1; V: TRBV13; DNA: TGTGCCAGCAGCTCGCCGCCGGGACAGGGCTCTAATGAAAAACTGTTTTTT; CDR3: CASSSPPGQGSNEKLFF
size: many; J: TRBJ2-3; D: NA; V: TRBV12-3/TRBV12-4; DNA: TGTGCCAGCAGTTACGGCAGTTCGGGAGATACGCAGTATTTT; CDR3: CASSYGSSGDTQYF
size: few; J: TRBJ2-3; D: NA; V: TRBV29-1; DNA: TGCAGCGTTAGCTTACAACCCGGGGATACGCAGTATTTT; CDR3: CSVSLQPGDTQYF
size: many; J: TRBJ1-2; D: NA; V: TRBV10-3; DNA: TGTGCCATCAGGGCTAGCACAGGGACGGAGTCTGGCTACACCTTC; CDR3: CAIRASTGTESGYTF
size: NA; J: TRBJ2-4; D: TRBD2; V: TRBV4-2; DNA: TGTGCCAGCAGCCAAGGCGGGAGAAAAAACATTCAGTACTTC; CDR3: CASSQGGRKNIQYF
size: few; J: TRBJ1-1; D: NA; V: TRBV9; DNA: TGTGCCAGCAGCGCGACCGTGACAGCGAACACTGAAGCTTTCTTT; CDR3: CASSATVTANTEAFF
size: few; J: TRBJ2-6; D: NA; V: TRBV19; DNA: TGTGCCAGTAGGCCCCCAGGGCGGGGGGCCAACGTCCTGACTTTC; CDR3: CASRPPGRGANVLTF
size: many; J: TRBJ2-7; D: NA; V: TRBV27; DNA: TGTGCCAGCAGTTCTTTGACTAGTACGTACGAGCAGTACTTC; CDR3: CASSSLTSTYEQYF
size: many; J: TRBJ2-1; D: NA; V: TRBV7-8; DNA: TGTGCCAGCAGCTCCCGTGGGGGCACCTACAATGAGCAGTTCTTC; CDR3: CASSSRGGTYNEQFF
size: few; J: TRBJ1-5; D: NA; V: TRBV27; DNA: TGTGCCACGGGACGGCACAATCAGCCCCAGCATTTT; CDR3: CATGRHNQPQHF